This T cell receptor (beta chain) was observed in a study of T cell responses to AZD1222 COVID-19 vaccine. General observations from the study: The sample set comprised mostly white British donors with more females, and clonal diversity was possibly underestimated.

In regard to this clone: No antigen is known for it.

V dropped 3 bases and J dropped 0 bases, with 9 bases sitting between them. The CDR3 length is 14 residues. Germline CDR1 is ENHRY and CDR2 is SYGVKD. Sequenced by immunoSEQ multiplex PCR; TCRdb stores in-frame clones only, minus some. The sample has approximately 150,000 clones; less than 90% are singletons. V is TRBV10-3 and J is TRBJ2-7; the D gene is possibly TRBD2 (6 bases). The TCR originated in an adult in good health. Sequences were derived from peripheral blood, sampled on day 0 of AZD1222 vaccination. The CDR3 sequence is CAISEGGSSYEQYF. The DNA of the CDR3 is TGTGCCATCAGTGAAGGAGGGAGCTCCTACGAGCAGTACTTC.